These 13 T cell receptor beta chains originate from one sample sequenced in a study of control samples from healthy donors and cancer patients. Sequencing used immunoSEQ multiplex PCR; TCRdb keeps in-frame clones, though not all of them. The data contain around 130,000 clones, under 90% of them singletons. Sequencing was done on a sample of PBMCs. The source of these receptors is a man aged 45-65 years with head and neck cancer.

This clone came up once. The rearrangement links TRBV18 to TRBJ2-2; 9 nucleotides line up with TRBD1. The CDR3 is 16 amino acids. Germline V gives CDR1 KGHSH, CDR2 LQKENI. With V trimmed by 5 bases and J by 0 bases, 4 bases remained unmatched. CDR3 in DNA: TGTGCCAGCTCAGAACAGGGGGCCTCGAACACCGGGGAGCTGTTTTTT. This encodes CASSEQGASNTGELFF.

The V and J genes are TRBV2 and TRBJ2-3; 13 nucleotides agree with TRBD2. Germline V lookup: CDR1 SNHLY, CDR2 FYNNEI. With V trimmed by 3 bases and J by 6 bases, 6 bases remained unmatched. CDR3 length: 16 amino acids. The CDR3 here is CASSELGLAGADTQYF. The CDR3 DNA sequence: TGTGCCAGCAGTGAGCTAGGACTAGCGGGAGCTGATACGCAGTATTTT.

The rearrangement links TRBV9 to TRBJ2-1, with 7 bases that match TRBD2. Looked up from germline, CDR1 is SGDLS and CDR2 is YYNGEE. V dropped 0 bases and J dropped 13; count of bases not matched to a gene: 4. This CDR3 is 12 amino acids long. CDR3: CASSVDGGSQFF. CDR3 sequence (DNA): TGTGCCAGCAGCGTAGACGGCGGGAGCCAGTTCTTC.

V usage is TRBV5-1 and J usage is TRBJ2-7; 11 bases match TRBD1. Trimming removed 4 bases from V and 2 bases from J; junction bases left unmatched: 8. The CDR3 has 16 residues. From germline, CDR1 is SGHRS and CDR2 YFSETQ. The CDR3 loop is CASSRNPGQGAYEQYF. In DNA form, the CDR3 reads TGCGCCAGCAGCAGGAACCCGGGACAGGGGGCCTACGAGCAGTACTTC.

The CDR3 loop reads CASRRGQGASDTQYF. The CDR3 nucleotides are TGCGCCAGCAGACGTGGACAGGGGGCGTCAGATACGCAGTATTTT. The chain recombines TRBV5-1 with TRBJ2-3; 11 bases map to TRBD1. With V trimmed by 5 bases and J by 4 bases, 6 bases remained unmatched. CDR3 size: 15 residues. Looked up from germline, CDR1 is SGHRS and CDR2 is YFSETQ.

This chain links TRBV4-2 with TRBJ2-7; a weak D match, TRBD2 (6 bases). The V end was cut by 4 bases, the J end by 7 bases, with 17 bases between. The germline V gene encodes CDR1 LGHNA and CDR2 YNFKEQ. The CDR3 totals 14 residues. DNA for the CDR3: TGTGCCAGCAGCCCCGGCACTAGCCGCGGGGAGCAGTACTTC. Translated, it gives CASSPGTSRGEQYF.

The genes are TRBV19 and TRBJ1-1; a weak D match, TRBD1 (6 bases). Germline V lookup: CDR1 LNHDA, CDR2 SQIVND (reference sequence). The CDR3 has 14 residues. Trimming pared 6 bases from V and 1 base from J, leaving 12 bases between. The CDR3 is CASRGGARNTEAFF. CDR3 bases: TGTGCCAGTAGAGGGGGGGCTCGGAACACTGAAGCTTTCTTT.

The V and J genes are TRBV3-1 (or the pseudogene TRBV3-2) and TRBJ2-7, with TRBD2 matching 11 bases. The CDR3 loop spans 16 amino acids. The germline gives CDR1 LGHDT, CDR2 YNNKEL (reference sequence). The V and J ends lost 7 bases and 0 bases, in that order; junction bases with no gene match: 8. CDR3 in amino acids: CASTRTGTSGSYEQYF. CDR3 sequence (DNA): TGTGCCAGCACCAGGACCGGGACTAGCGGCTCCTACGAGCAGTACTTC.

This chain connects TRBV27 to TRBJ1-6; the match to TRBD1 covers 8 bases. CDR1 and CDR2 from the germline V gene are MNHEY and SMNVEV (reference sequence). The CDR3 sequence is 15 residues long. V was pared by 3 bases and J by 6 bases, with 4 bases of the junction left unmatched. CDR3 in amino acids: CASSFRQGLNSPLHF. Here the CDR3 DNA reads TGTGCCAGCAGTTTTAGACAGGGGCTTAATTCACCCCTCCACTTT.

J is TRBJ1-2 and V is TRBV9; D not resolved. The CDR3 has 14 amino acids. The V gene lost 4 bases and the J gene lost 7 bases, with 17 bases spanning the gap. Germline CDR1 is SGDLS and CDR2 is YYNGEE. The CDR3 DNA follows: TGTGCCAGCAGCCCGGGCGCCTATGGGTCTGGCTACACCTTC. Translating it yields CASSPGAYGSGYTF.

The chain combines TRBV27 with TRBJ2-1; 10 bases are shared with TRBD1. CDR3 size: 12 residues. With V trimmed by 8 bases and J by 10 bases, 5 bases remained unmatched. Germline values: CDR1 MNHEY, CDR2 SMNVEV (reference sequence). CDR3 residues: CASGDRGPEQFF. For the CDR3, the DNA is TGTGCCAGCGGGGACAGGGGCCCCGAGCAGTTCTTC.

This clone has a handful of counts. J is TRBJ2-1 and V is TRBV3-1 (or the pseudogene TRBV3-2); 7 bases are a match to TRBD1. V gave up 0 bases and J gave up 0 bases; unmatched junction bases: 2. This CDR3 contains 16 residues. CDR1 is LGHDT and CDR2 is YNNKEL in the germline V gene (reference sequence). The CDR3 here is CASSQEKGASYNEQFF. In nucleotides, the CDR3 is TGTGCCAGCAGCCAAGAAAAGGGGGCCTCCTACAATGAGCAGTTCTTC.

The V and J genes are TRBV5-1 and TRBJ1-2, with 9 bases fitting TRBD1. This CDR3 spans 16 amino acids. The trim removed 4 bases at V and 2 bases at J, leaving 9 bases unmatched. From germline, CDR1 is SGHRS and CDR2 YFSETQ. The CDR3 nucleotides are TGCGCCAGCAGCCAAGAACCCGGGACAGGGAACTATGGCTACACCTTC. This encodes CASSQEPGTGNYGYTF. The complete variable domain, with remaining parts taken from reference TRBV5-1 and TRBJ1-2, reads KAGVTQTPRYLIKTRGQQVTLSCSPISGHRSVSWYQQTPGQGLQFLFEYFSETQRNKGNFPGRFSGRQFSNSRSEMNVSTLELGDSALYLCASSQEPGTGNYGYTFGSGTRLTVV.